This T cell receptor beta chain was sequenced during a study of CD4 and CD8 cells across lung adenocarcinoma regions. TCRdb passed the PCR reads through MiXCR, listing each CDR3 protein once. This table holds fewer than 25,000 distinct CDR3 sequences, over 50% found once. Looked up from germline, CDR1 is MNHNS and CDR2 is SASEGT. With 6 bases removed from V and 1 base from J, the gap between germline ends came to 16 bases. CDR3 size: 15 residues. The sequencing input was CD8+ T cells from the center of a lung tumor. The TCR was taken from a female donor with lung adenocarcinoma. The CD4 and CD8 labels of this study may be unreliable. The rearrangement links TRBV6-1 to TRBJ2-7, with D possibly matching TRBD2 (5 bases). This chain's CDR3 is CASRPGVYRSYEQYF. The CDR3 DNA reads TGTGCCAGCAGACCCGGGGTGTATCGGTCCTACGAGCAGTACTTC.